This T cell receptor beta chain was observed in a study of shared clonotypes between healthy human individuals. Naive CD8 cells lacked CD45RO and underwent positive selection for CCR7, leaving out terminally differentiated effector memory CD45RA+ cells. Measured with immunoSEQ multiplex PCR; TCRdb has only the in-frame clones, and not every one. In the table there are fewer than 1 million clones, around 96% of which are singletons. The clonotype was recovered from a man aged 25 to 40 in good health. Sequencing was done on a sample of naive CD8+ T cells sorted from blood.

The CDR3 DNA follows: TGTGCCAGCAGCCAGACGACAGGGGACTATGGCTACACCTTC. This codes for CASSQTTGDYGYTF. The rearrangement links TRBV7-9 to TRBJ1-2; 8 bases map to TRBD1. The CDR3 spans 14 residues. CDR1 SEHNR and CDR2 FQNEAQ come from the germline V gene (reference sequence). V was clipped by 5 bases and J by 3 bases; unmatched bases: 5.